These 24 T cell receptor beta chains came from one sample sequenced in a study of radiotherapy plus CTLA-4 blockade in lung cancer. The table came from immunoSEQ multiplex PCR; TCRdb's copy has only in-frame clones and leaves some out. The sample holds about 50,000 clones, around 83% seen once. This sample comprised peripheral blood, obtained from a patient treated with radiotherapy plus ipilimumab. The receptors were gathered from a human donor with non-small cell lung cancer whose response to radiotherapy plus ipilimumab could not be evaluated.

The chain has TRBV21-1 and TRBJ2-1; the table's D gene call, TRBD2, was not cross checked with the DNA. TRBV21-1 is recorded as a pseudogene. The CDR3 is 17 amino acids. The CDR3 sequence: CASSKGLAGTSYNEQFF. CDR3 nucleotide sequence: TGTGCCAGCAGCAAGGGACTAGCGGGGACCTCCTACAATGAGCAGTTCTTC.

This clone was detected once. The rearrangement joins TRBV5-4 to TRBJ2-5, with D maybe TRBD2 (7 bases). Trimming cost V 2 bases and J 2 bases, with 19 bases left between them. Looked up from germline, CDR1 is SGHNT and CDR2 is YYREEE (reference sequence). The CDR3 spans 17 residues. The CDR3 DNA reads as TGTGCCAGCAGCTTCCGGGGGAGGGGGACGTCGCAAGAGACCCAGTACTTC. Its translation: CASSFRGRGTSQETQYF.

This clone was recorded only once. The chain employs TRBV7-2 and TRBJ1-6; TRBD1 might be the D (6 bases). Germline V gene data show CDR1 as SGHTA and CDR2 as FQGNSA. The CDR3 loop spans 13 amino acids. V was cut by 5 bases and J by 10 bases, with 12 bases left in between. CDR3 DNA: TGTGCCAGCAGCACGGACAGTAGCTCACCCCTCCACTTT. This encodes CASSTDSSSPLHF. The whole variable domain, filled in from reference TRBV7-2 and TRBJ1-6, reads GAGVSQSPSNKVTEKGKDVELRCDPISGHTALYWYRQSLGQGLEFLIYFQGNSAPDKSGLPSDRFSAERTGGSVSTLTIQRTQQEDSAVYLCASSTDSSSPLHFGNGTRLTVT.

The chain couples TRBV7-2 to TRBJ1-1; 9 bases are a match to TRBD1. CDR1 and CDR2 (germline): SGHTA, FQGNSA. The junction had 8 bases not matched to a gene; V was cut back by 4 bases and J by 2 bases. CDR3 length: 16 residues. The DNA for the CDR3 is TGTGCCAGCAGCTCCGGACAGGGGAGGGATAACACTGAAGCTTTCTTT. This translates into CASSSGQGRDNTEAFF.

This rearrangement joins TRBV28 to TRBJ1-2; 8 bases agree with TRBD1. The CDR3 length is 15 residues. Germline V gene lookup returns CDR1 MDHEN and CDR2 SYDVKM. Trimming took 5 bases from V and 4 from J; bases not matched to a gene: 9. CDR3 loop: CASSSESRGLYGYTF. Written as DNA, the CDR3 is TGTGCCAGCAGTAGCGAATCCAGGGGGCTCTATGGCTACACCTTC.

This clone was seen only once. The chain employs TRBV4-2 and TRBJ2-2; TRBD2 matches 12 bases. Per germline, CDR1 LGHNA and CDR2 YNFKEQ. With V trimmed by 4 bases and J by 4 bases, 7 bases remained unmatched. This CDR3 contains 17 residues. This CDR3 reads CASSPGGLAGLTGELFF. Written as DNA, the CDR3 is TGTGCCAGCAGCCCCGGCGGACTAGCGGGACTCACCGGGGAGCTGTTTTTT.

This chain uses TRBV19 with TRBJ2-1; D remains ambiguous. CDR3 length equals 14 residues. Per germline, CDR1 LNHDA and CDR2 SQIVND (reference sequence). The V end lost 7 bases, the J end lost 0 bases, and 10 bases lay between the germline ends. In DNA, the CDR3 is TGTGCCAGTACCCCGAGGAGCTCCTACAATGAGCAGTTCTTC. Protein: CASTPRSSYNEQFF.

The V call is TRBV4-2, the J call TRBJ2-5, with a possible D match to TRBD2 (6 bases). The CDR3 sequence is 19 residues long. Germline V lookup: CDR1 LGHNA, CDR2 YNFKEQ. Between the trimmed V and J ends, which lost 0 bases and 5 bases, there was a span of 25 bases. The CDR3 sequence: CASSQDHWGNSGVFETQYF. CDR3 sequence (DNA): TGTGCCAGCAGCCAAGATCACTGGGGGAACTCGGGAGTTTTTGAGACCCAGTACTTC.

In this sample, this clone turned up a few times. The chain employs TRBV29-1 and TRBJ1-2, with D unclear. CDR3 length equals 11 residues. Per the germline V gene, CDR1 is SQVTM and CDR2 is ANQGSEA. Trimming shortened V by 4 bases and J by 3 bases, and 6 bases separated the two germline ends. CDR3 sequence: CSVAGDYGYTF. The CDR3 DNA reads TGCAGCGTTGCCGGTGACTATGGCTACACCTTC.

The rearrangement links TRBV9 to TRBJ2-7, with D hard to call. The CDR3 loop spans 14 amino acids. V lost 4 bases and J lost 0, with 11 bases in between. Per germline, CDR1 SGDLS and CDR2 YYNGEE. Written as DNA, the CDR3 is TGTGCCAGCAGCCTGGCCCCCCTCTCCTACGAGCAGTACTTC. Encoded protein: CASSLAPLSYEQYF.

The CDR3 DNA is TGTGCCAGCTCCCTTAACCGGGACAGCCACTACGAGCAGTACTTC. Translating it yields CASSLNRDSHYEQYF. The gene calls are TRBV7-8 and TRBJ2-7, with 7 bases identical to TRBD1. The CDR3 has 15 amino acids. In germline, CDR1 is SGHVS, CDR2 FQNEAQ. V lost 8 bases to trimming and J lost 3 bases; unmatched junction nucleotides: 13.

This clone appeared a single time. The chain combines TRBV7-2 with TRBJ2-2, with D maybe TRBD1 (6 bases). The CDR3 runs 15 residues. Germline assignment: CDR1 SGHTA and CDR2 FQGNSA. Trimming shortened V by 2 bases and J by 4 bases, and 11 bases separated the two germline ends. In DNA, the CDR3 is TGTGCCAGCAGCTTACTCTCCAGGGGCACCGGGGAGCTGTTTTTT. It specifies CASSLLSRGTGELFF.

The chain links TRBV28 to TRBJ2-1; TRBD2 matches at 12 bases. Unmatched junction bases numbered 11, after V lost 5 bases and J lost 9 bases. Germline V gene sequence: CDR1 MDHEN, CDR2 SYDVKM. There are 16 residues in the CDR3. CDR3 sequence: CASSEMTSGSDGEQFF. CDR3 DNA: TGTGCCAGCAGTGAAATGACTAGCGGGAGTGACGGTGAGCAGTTCTTC.

This chain connects TRBV6-5 to TRBJ2-5, with TRBD2 matching over 7 bases. V gave up 0 bases and J gave up 11 bases; unmatched junction bases: 12. The CDR3 extends over 15 amino acids. From germline, CDR1 is MNHEY and CDR2 SVGAGI. The DNA for the CDR3 is TGTGCCAGCAGTTACTCGACCCCAAGAACGCGGGAGCAGTACTTC. This codes for CASSYSTPRTREQYF.

The CDR3 DNA reads TGTGCCAGCTCACCACCGACGGGGGGGCAGGCTGAGCAGTTCTTC. Translated, it gives CASSPPTGGQAEQFF. The V and J genes are TRBV18 and TRBJ2-1; 8 bases line up with TRBD2. Germline CDR1 and CDR2: KGHSH and LQKENI. The CDR3 consists of 15 residues. V shed 0 bases, J shed 9 bases, and the junction held 7 bases outside the gene matches. The full variable domain, completed using reference TRBV18 and TRBJ2-1, is NAGVMQNPRHLVRRRGQEARLRCSPMKGHSHVYWYRQLPEEGLKFMVYLQKENIIDESGMPKERFSAEFPKEGPSILRIQQVVRGDSAAYFCASSPPTGGQAEQFFGPGTRLTVL.

The chain links TRBV29-1 to TRBJ2-1, with 9 bases lining up with TRBD1. The germline CDR1 and CDR2 sequences are SQVTM and ANQGSEA. Trimming at V came to 1 base and at J to 7 bases, leaving 5 bases not matched to a gene. CDR3 length equals 14 residues. The CDR3 loop is CSVEGGTGMNEQFF. In nucleotides, the CDR3 is TGCAGCGTTGAAGGAGGGACAGGGATGAATGAGCAGTTCTTC.

This chain uses TRBV4-3 with TRBJ2-3; D is unclear. Germline CDR1 and CDR2: LGHNA and YSLEER. The CDR3 runs 16 residues. Trimming stripped 1 base from V and 3 bases from J, with 14 bases between. Here the CDR3 reads CASSQGSSRSTDTQYF. In DNA form, the CDR3 reads TGCGCCAGCAGCCAAGGTTCTTCGCGATCTACAGATACGCAGTATTTT.

The chain is built from TRBV5-5 and TRBJ2-7; a possible D gene is TRBD1 (5 bases). There are 14 residues in the CDR3. CDR1 SGHKS and CDR2 YYEKEE come from the germline V gene (reference sequence). V lost 2 bases, J lost 0 bases, and 9 bases lay in between. This CDR3 reads CASSLDSPSYEQYF. The DNA for the CDR3 is TGTGCCAGCAGCTTAGACAGTCCCTCCTACGAGCAGTACTTC.

The chain couples TRBV9 to TRBJ2-1, with 10 bases fitting TRBD2. V dropped 4 bases and J dropped 10; count of bases not matched to a gene: 11. The CDR3 is 15 amino acids. From germline, CDR1 is SGDLS and CDR2 YYNGEE. CDR3 DNA sequence: TGTGCCAGCAGCCAAGCGGGGGGGCTCTCCATGGAGCAGTTCTTC. Its translation: CASSQAGGLSMEQFF.

The rearrangement uses TRBV2 and TRBJ1-2; the D is unclear. CDR1 and CDR2 (germline): SNHLY, FYNNEI. V was pared by 2 bases and J by 7 bases, with 17 bases between. The CDR3 sequence is 15 residues long. The CDR3 nucleotides read TGTGCCAGCAGTGAAACTAGGATGCCCTCAGCTGGCTACACCTTC. Residues: CASSETRMPSAGYTF. Drawing the rest from reference TRBV2 and TRBJ1-2, the complete variable domain is EPEVTQTPSHQVTQMGQEVILRCVPISNHLYFYWYRQILGQKVEFLVSFYNNEISEKSEIFDDQFSVERPDGSNFTLKIRSTKLEDSAMYFCASSETRMPSAGYTFGSGTRLTVV.

The chain employs TRBV7-2 and TRBJ1-1; 9 positions agree with TRBD1. Germline CDR1 reads SGHTA; CDR2 reads FQGNSA. Trimming took 1 base from V and 3 from J; bases not matched to a gene: 3. The CDR3 covers 15 residues. CDR3 sequence reads: CASSLEDRGYTEAFF. The CDR3 DNA follows: TGTGCCAGCAGCTTAGAAGACAGGGGGTACACTGAAGCTTTCTTT.

The chain recombines TRBV7-9 with TRBJ2-1, with D maybe TRBD2 (6 bases). Trimming pared 5 bases from V and 6 bases from J, leaving 23 bases between. Germline V gene lookup returns CDR1 SEHNR and CDR2 FQNEAQ (reference sequence). This CDR3 spans 17 amino acids. CDR3 DNA: TGTGCCAGCAGCGCGCAGATACAGAAATTGCGGGGCAATGAGCAGTTCTTC. It yields the protein CASSAQIQKLRGNEQFF.

The chain combines TRBV7-9 with TRBJ2-5; possible D gene TRBD2, 5 bases. CDR3 length equals 14 residues. The V gene's germline CDR1 is SEHNR and CDR2 FQNEAQ (reference sequence). Deletions cut 4 bases from V and 5 bases from J, with 14 bases between. CDR3 coding DNA: TGTGCCAGCAGCTCCGACCGGAGGAGGGAGACCCAGTACTTC. Translation: CASSSDRRRETQYF. Combining the CDR3 with reference TRBV7-9 and TRBJ2-5 gives the whole variable domain DTGVSQNPRHKITKRGQNVTFRCDPISEHNRLYWYRQTLGQGPEFLTYFQNEAQLEKSRLLSDRFSAERPKGSFSTLEIQRTEQGDSAMYLCASSSDRRRETQYFGPGTRLLVL.

This chain connects TRBV11-1 to TRBJ2-7; 16 bases fit TRBD2. Germline loops: CDR1 SGHAT, CDR2 FQDESV (reference sequence). The V gene end was trimmed by 5 bases and the J gene end by 2 bases; junction bases not matched to a gene: 9. The CDR3 consists of 18 residues. The CDR3 is CASSVDSGTSGRAYEQYF. The CDR3 region has the DNA TGTGCCAGCAGCGTCGACTCCGGGACTAGCGGGAGGGCCTACGAGCAGTACTTC.